This TCR beta chain was sequenced for a study of response to subunit inactivated influenza vaccine. Broader study findings: Seasonal influenza vaccination, on each occasion, was suggested by the authors to recruit few new T cells.

CDR1 is SNHLY and CDR2 is FYNNEI in the germline V gene. The CDR3 extends over 15 amino acids. The germline V and J ends were trimmed by 0 bases and 0 bases, with 5 bases remaining between them. TCRdb reprocessed the RT-PCR reads with MiXCR, giving one entry per CDR3 protein. Here the sample spans 630,000 or so distinct CDR3 sequences, about a sixth being singletons. The sample holds many counts of this clonotype. Its antigen is unidentified. The V call is TRBV2, the J call TRBJ2-2; D is unresolved. This receptor was identified in a man aged 45 to 65 who received an inactivated influenza vaccine. The sample in question was PBMCs from blood, obtained approximately 13 days after vaccination. This CDR3 reads CASSEAYANTGELFF. In DNA form, the CDR3 reads TGTGCCAGCAGTGAAGCGTACGCGAACACCGGGGAGCTGTTTTTT.